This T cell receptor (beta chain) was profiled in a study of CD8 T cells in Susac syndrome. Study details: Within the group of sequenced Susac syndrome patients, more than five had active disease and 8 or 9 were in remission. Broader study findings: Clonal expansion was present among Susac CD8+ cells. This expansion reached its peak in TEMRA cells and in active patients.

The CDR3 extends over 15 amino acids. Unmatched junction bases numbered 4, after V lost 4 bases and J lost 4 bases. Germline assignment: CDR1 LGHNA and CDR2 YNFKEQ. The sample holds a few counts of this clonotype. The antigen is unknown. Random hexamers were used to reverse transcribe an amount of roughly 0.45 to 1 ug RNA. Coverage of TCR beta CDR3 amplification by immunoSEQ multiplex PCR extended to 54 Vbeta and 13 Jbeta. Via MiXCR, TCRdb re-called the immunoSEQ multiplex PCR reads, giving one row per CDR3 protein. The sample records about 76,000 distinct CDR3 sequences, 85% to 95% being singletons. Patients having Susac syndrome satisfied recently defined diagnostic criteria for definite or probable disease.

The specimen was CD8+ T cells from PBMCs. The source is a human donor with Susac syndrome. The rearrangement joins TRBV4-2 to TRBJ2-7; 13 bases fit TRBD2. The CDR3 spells CASSLGLAGDYEQYF. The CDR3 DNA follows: TGTGCCAGCAGCCTCGGACTAGCGGGAGATTACGAGCAGTACTTC.